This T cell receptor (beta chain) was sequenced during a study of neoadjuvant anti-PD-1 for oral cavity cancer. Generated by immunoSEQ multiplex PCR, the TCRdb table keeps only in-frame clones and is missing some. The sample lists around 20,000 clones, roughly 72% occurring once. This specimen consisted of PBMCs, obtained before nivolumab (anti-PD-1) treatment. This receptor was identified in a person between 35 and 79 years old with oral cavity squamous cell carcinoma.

The CDR3 protein is CASSPAGGTGELFF. The CDR3 nucleotides are TGCGCCAGCAGTCCGGCGGGGGGCACCGGGGAGCTGTTTTTT. The chain combines TRBV5-1 with TRBJ2-2, with 8 bases matching TRBD2. From germline, CDR1 is SGHRS and CDR2 YFSETQ. The CDR3 is 14 amino acids. V lost 5 bases, J lost 4 bases, and 4 bases stayed unmatched.